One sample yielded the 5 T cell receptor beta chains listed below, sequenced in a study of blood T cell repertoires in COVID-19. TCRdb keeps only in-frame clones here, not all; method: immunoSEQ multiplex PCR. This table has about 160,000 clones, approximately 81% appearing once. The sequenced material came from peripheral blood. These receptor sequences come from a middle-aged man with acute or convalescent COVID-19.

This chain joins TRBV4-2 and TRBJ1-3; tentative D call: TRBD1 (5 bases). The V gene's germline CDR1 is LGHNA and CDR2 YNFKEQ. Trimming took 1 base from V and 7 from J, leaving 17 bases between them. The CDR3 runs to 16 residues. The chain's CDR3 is CASSQVAGASANTIYF. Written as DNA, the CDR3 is TGTGCCAGCAGCCAAGTTGCTGGGGCGAGTGCGAACACCATATATTTT.

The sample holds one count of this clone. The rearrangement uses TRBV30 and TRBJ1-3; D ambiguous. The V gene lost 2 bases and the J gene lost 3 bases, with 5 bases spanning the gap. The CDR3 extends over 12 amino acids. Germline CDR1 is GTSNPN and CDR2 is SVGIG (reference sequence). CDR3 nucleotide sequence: TGTGCCTGGAGTCAACTTGGAAACACCATATATTTT. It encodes CAWSQLGNTIYF. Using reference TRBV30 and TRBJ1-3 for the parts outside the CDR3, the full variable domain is SQTIHQWPATLVQPVGSPLSLECTVEGTSNPNLYWYRQAAGRGLQLLFYSVGIGQISSEVPQNLSASRPQDRQFILSSKKLLLSDSGFYLCAWSQLGNTIYFGEGSWLTVV.

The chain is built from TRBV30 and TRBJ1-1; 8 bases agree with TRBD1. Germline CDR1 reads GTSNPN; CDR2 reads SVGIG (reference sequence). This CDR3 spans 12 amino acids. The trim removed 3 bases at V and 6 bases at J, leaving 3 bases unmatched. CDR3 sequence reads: CAWSLRGPEAFF. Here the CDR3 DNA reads TGTGCCTGGAGCCTCAGGGGGCCTGAAGCTTTCTTT.

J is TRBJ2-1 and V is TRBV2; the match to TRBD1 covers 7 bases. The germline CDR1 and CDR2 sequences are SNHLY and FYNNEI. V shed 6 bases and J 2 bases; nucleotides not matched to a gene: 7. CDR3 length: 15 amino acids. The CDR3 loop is CASRQQGIAYNEQFF. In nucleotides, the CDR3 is TGTGCCAGCAGACAACAGGGGATAGCCTACAATGAGCAGTTCTTC.

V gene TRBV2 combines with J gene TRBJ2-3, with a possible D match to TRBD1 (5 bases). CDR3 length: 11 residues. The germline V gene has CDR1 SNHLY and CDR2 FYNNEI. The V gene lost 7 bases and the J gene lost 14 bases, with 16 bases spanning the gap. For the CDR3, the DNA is TGTGCCAGCAAAATTGGGGCGACGAGGTATTTT. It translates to CASKIGATRYF.